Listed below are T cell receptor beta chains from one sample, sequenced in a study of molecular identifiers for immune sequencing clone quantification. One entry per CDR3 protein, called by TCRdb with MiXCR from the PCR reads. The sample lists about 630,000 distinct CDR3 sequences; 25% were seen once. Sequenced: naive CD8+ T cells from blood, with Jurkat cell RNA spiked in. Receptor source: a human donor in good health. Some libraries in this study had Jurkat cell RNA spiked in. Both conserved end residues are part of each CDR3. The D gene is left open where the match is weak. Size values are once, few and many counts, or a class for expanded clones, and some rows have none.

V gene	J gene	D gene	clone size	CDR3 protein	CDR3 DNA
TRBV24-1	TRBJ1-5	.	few	CATIWAVTGQPQHF	TGTGCCACCATATGGGCAGTGACAGGACAGCCCCAGCATTTT
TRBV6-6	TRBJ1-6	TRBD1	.	CASSYRGQPNSPLHF	TGTGCCAGCAGTTACCGGGGACAGCCAAATTCACCCCTCCACTTT
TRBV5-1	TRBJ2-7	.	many	CASSLAGPAYEQYF	TGCGCCAGCAGCTTGGCAGGCCCGGCCTACGAGCAGTACTTC
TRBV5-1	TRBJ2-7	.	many	CASSLGAFQYF	TGCGCCAGCAGCTTGGGGGCGTTCCAGTACTTC
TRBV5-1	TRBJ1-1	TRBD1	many	CASSWEPGQEAFF	TGCGCCAGCAGCTGGGAACCGGGACAGGAAGCTTTCTTT
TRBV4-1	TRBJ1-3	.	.	CASSQVMGSGNTIYF	TGCGCCAGCAGCCAAGTAATGGGTTCTGGAAACACCATATATTTT
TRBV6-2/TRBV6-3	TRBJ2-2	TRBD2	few	CASSPVTSGPVNTGELFF	TGTGCCAGCAGTCCCGTGACTAGCGGTCCCGTTAACACCGGGGAGCTGTTTTTT
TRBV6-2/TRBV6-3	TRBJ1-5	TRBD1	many	CASSYAGQGLNQPQHF	TGTGCCAGCAGTTATGCGGGACAGGGGCTCAATCAGCCCCAGCATTTT
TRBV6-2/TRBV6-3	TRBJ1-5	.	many	CASSYLAGANNQPQHF	TGTGCCAGCAGTTACCTTGCGGGGGCTAACAATCAGCCCCAGCATTTT
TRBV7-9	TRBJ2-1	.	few	CASSLDGSRINEQFF	TGTGCCAGCAGCTTGGACGGGAGCCGAATAAATGAGCAGTTCTTC
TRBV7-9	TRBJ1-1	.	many	CASSNIYTEAFF	TGTGCCAGCAGTAACATTTACACTGAAGCTTTCTTT
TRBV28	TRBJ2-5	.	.	CASSLFVKVAAQETQYF	TGTGCCAGCAGTTTATTTGTTAAGGTGGCAGCCCAAGAGACCCAGTACTTC
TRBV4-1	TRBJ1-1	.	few	CASSPGGGSVGRTEAFF	TGCGCCAGCAGTCCGGGGGGGGGTTCGGTTGGGAGAACTGAAGCTTTCTTT
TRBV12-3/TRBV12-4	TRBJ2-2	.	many	CASSFQTGGESHTGELFF	TGTGCCAGCAGTTTTCAAACAGGAGGGGAGTCGCACACCGGGGAGCTGTTTTTT
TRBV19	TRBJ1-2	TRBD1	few	CASTRTGGQANYGYTF	TGTGCCAGTACTCGGACAGGGGGACAAGCTAACTATGGCTACACCTTC
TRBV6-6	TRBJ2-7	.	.	CASNRTPYYEQYF	TGTGCCAGCAACCGGACTCCGTACTACGAGCAGTACTTC
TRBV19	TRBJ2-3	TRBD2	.	CASRDSGDTDTQYF	TGTGCCAGTAGGGATAGCGGGGACACAGATACGCAGTATTTT
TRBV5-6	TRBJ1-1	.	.	CASSVLSNTEAFF	TGTGCCAGCAGCGTCCTGAGTAACACTGAAGCTTTCTTT
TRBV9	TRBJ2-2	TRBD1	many	CASSGGQGDNTGELFF	TGTGCCAGCAGCGGGGGACAGGGGGATAACACCGGGGAGCTGTTTTTT
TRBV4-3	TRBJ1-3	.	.	CASSQDSWDPNTIYF	TGCGCCAGCAGCCAAGATAGCTGGGACCCAAACACCATATATTTT
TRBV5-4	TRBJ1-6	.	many	CASSLTIEGSPLHF	TGTGCCAGCAGCTTGACGATAGAAGGATCACCCCTCCACTTT
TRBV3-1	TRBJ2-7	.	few	CASSQDGWGEQYF	TGTGCCAGCAGCCAAGACGGTTGGGGCGAGCAGTACTTC
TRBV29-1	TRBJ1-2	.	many	CSVEWGSNYGYTF	TGCAGCGTTGAGTGGGGATCCAACTATGGCTACACCTTC
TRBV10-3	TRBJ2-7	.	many	CAISEGGAGQYF	TGTGCCATCAGTGAAGGGGGGGCCGGGCAGTACTTC
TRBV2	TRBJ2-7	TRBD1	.	CAINSGQTYEQYF	TGTGCCATCAACTCGGGACAGACCTACGAGCAGTACTTC
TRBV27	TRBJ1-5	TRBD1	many	CASRETPGTENQPQHF	TGTGCCAGCAGAGAAACACCCGGGACAGAAAATCAGCCCCAGCATTTT